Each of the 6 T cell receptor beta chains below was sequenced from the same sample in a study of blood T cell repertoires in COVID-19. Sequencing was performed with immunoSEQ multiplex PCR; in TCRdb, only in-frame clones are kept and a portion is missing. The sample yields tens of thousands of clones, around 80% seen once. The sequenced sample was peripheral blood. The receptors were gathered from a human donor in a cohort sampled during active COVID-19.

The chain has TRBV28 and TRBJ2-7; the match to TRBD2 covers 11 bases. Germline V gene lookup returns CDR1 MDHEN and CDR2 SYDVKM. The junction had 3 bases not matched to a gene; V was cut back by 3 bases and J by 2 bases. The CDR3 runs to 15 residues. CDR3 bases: TGTGCCAGCAGTTTCGGGACTAGCGGAGCCTACGAGCAGTACTTC. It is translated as CASSFGTSGAYEQYF.

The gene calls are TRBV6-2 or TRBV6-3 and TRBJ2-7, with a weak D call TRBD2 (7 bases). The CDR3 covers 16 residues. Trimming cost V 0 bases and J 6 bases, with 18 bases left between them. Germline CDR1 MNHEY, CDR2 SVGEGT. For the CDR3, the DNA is TGTGCCAGCAGTTACTCGATGTTGTTGGGGGGGCCCGAGCAGTACTTC. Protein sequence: CASSYSMLLGGPEQYF.

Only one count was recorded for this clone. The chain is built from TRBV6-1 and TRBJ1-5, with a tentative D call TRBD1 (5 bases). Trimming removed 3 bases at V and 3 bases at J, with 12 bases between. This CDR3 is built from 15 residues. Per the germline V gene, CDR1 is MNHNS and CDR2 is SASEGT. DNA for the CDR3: TGTGCCAGCAGTGAGGTGACAGCAATCAATCAGCCCCAGCATTTT. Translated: CASSEVTAINQPQHF.

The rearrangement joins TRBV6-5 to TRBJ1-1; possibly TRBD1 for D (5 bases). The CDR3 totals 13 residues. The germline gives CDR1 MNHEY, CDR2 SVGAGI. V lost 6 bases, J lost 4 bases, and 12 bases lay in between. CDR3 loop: CASSISRVTEAFF. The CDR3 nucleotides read TGTGCCAGCAGCATAAGCAGGGTCACTGAAGCTTTCTTT.

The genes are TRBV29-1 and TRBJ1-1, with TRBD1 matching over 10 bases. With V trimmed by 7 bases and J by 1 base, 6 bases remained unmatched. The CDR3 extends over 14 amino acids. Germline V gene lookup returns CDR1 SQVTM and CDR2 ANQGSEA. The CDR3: CSALDRGPNTEAFF. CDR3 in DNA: TGCAGCGCCCTAGACAGGGGGCCGAACACTGAAGCTTTCTTT.

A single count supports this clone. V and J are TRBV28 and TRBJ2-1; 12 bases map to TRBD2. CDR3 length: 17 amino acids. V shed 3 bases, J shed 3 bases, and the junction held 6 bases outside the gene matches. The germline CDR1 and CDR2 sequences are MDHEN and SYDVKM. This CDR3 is CASSFSRTSGNYNEQFF. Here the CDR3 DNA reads TGTGCCAGCAGTTTTAGCAGGACTAGCGGGAACTACAATGAGCAGTTCTTC. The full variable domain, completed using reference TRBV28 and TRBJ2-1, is DVKVTQSSRYLVKRTGEKVFLECVQDMDHENMFWYRQDPGLGLRLIYFSYDVKMKEKGDIPEGYSVSREKKERFSLILESASTNQTSMYLCASSFSRTSGNYNEQFFGPGTRLTVL.